The T cell receptor (beta chain) under discussion was sequenced for a study of neurological immune-mediated disorders. Volunteers attending a blood bank in Maryland, USA, served as healthy controls. Germline lookup yields CDR1 SGHRS and CDR2 YFSETQ. V was trimmed by 0 bases and J by 5 bases, leaving 6 bases between them. The CDR3 has 13 residues. This clonotype was seen ten or more times. Its cognate antigen is unknown. General study points: Subjects shared no identical expanded-clone CDR3 amino acid sequences, suggesting private TCR-beta repertoires in all groups. Healthy controls had more TCR clonal expansion than multiple sclerosis, which showed the least, whereas HTLV-1-associated myelopathy showed the most.

The cDNA was synthesized by 5'RACE incorporating 10-nucleotide random UMIs. TCRdb reanalysed the 5' RACE reads using MiXCR and keeps one entry per CDR3 protein. This sample has 39,000 or so distinct CDR3 sequences, with more than 4.5% found just once. Input material: CD4+ T cells from blood. The J gene is TRBJ1-5, the V gene TRBV5-1; D is uncertain. The origin of this receptor is a man aged 18 to 29 in good health. Here the CDR3 DNA reads TGCGCCAGCAGCTTGGACAGTTATCAGCCCCAGCATTTT. Translating it yields CASSLDSYQPQHF.